Described below is a single T cell receptor beta chain sequence and its context. In the authors' methods: Amplifying reference gene primers gave estimates of nucleated cell counts. This table comes from immunoSEQ multiplex PCR, and its TCRdb copy is limited to in-frame clones, with some not included. Clone size and the V and J calls come from that table; the DNA yielded D and trimming. The table has about 250,000 clones, around 85% seen once. This sample was taken from a study of blood T cell repertoires in COVID-19. Germline CDR1 reads LNHDA; CDR2 reads SQIVND (reference sequence). CDR3 size: 14 residues. V was clipped by 5 bases and J by 9 bases, with 17 bases between them.

The sequenced material came from PBMCs or T cells enriched from blood (not recorded which). The chain is built from TRBV19 and TRBJ1-5; possibly TRBD1 for D (5 bases). The clonotype originates from a woman aged 45-60 years with acute COVID-19. DNA of the CDR3: TGTGCCAGTAGTTTGCGGGACCCCGAGGGGCCCCAGCATTTT. This encodes CASSLRDPEGPQHF.